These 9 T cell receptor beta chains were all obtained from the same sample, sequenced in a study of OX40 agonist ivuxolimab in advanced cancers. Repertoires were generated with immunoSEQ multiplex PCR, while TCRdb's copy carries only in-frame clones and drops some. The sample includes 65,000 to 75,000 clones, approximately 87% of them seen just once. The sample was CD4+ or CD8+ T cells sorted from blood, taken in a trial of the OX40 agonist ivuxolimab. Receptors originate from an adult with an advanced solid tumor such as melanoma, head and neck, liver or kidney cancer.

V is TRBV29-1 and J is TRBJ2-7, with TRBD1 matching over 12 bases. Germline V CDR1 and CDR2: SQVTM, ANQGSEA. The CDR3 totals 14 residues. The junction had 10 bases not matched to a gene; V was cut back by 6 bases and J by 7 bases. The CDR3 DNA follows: TGCAGCGTGGGCCGGGACAGGGGGCGTCAGGAGCAGTACTTC. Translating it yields CSVGRDRGRQEQYF.

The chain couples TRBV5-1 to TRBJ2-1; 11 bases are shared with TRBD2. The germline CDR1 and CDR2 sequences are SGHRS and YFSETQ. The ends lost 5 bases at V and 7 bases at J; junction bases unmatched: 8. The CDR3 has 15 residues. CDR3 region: CASRHPGLAENEQFF. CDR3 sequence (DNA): TGCGCCAGCAGACACCCGGGACTAGCGGAAAATGAGCAGTTCTTC.

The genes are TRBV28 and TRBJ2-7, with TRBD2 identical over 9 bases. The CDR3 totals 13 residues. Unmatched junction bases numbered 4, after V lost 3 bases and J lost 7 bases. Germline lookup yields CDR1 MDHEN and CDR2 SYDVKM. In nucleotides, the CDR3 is TGTGCCAGCAGTTTGGGGCTAGCGGGGGAGCAGTACTTC. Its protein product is CASSLGLAGEQYF.

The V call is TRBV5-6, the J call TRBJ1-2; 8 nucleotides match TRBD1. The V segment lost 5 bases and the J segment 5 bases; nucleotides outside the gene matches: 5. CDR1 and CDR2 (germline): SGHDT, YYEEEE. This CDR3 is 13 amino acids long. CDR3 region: CASRGRGRYGYTF. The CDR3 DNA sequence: TGTGCCAGCAGGGGCAGGGGGCGGTATGGCTACACCTTC.

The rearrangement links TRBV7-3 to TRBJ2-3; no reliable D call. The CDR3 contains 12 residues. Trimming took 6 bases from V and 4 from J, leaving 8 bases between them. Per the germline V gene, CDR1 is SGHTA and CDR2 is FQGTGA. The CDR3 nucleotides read TGTGCCAGCAGTCCTCCCTCAGATACGCAGTATTTT. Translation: CASSPPSDTQYF.

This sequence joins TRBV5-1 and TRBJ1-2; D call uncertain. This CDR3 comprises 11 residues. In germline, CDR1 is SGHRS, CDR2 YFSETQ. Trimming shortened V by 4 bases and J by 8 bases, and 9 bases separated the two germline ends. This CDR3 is CASSDSRGYTF. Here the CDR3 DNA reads TGCGCCAGCAGCGATTCGAGGGGCTACACCTTC.

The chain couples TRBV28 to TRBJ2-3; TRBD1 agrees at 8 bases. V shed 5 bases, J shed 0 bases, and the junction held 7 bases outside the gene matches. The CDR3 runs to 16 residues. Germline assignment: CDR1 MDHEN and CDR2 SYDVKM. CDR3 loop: CASSAAGGSSTDTQYF. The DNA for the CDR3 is TGTGCCAGCAGTGCCGCAGGGGGCTCTAGCACAGATACGCAGTATTTT.

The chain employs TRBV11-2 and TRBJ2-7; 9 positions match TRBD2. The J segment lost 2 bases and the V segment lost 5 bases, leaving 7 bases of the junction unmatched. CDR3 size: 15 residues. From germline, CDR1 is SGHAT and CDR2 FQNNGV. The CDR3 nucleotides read TGTGCCAGCAGCCAGAGACTAGCGGAGACCTACGAGCAGTACTTC. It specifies CASSQRLAETYEQYF.

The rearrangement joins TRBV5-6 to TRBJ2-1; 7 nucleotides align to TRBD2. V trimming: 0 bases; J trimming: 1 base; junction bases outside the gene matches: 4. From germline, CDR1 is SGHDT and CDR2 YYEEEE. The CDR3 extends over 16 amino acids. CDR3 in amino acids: CASSLGGGGSYNEQFF. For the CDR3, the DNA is TGTGCCAGCAGCTTGGGTGGCGGGGGTTCCTACAATGAGCAGTTCTTC.